Each of the 24 T cell receptor beta chains below was sequenced from the same sample in a study of identical twins. TCRdb itself ran the 5' RACE reads through MiXCR, one entry per CDR3 protein. The sample has over 550,000 distinct CDR3 sequences; just over 7% are singletons. These data were likewise used in another study, on yellow fever vaccine responses in identical twins.

Sequencing was performed on PBMCs. Source of these receptors: a woman aged 18 to 35 in good health.

This clonotype was recorded at least ten times. The CDR3 region is CASSLMTVAGNTIYF. The DNA for the CDR3 is TGTGCCAGCAGCTTAATGACAGTAGCTGGAAACACCATATATTTT. V and J are TRBV7-8 and TRBJ1-3; a possible D gene is TRBD1 (5 bases). V was cut by 2 bases and J by 2 bases, with 10 bases left in between. There are 15 residues in the CDR3. Per germline, CDR1 SGHVS and CDR2 FQNEAQ.

In regard to this clonotype: At one boundary the junction diverges from the germline segment, which might be a read error. The rearrangement uses TRBV10-3 and TRBJ2-7; 9 nucleotides line up with TRBD2. The length of the CDR3 is 15 residues. The germline V gene encodes CDR1 ENHRY and CDR2 SYGVKD. CDR3 amino acids: CATSSGGSGSNEQNF. The CDR3 DNA is TGTGCCACCTCCTCCGGGGGTAGCGGGAGTAACGAGCAGAACTTC.

This clonotype came up a few times. This CDR3 reads CASSQVTGRGTDYEQYV. CDR3 nucleotide sequence: TGCGCCAGCAGCCAAGTAACTGGACGCGGAACAGACTACGAGCAGTACGTC. V is TRBV4-1 and J is TRBJ2-7; D is unresolved. The CDR3 contains 17 residues. Trimming shortened V by 1 base and J by 3 bases, and 19 bases separated the two germline ends. CDR1 is MGHRA and CDR2 is YSYEKL in the germline V gene.

This clonotype was observed at least ten times. V gene TRBV7-9 combines with J gene TRBJ1-5; a possible D gene is TRBD1 (6 bases). CDR3 length: 14 amino acids. V was cut by 5 bases and J by 6 bases, with 14 bases left in between. CDR1 is SEHNR, CDR2 FQNEAQ, per germline (reference sequence). CDR3: CASSLVGGGQPQHF. CDR3 sequence (DNA): TGTGCCAGCAGCCTAGTGGGGGGCGGTCAGCCCCAGCATTTT.

This clonotype was seen at least ten times. The chain is built from TRBV5-1 and TRBJ1-5, with 7 bases matching TRBD1. The CDR3 is 14 residues long. Germline V gives CDR1 SGHRS, CDR2 YFSETQ. Germline trimming cut 2 bases from V and 9 bases from J; bases unmatched to any gene: 8. The CDR3 is CASSFSTGAGPQHF. The CDR3 nucleotides are TGCGCCAGCAGCTTCTCTACAGGGGCCGGGCCCCAGCATTTT.

In its sample, this clonotype was seen a few times. J is TRBJ1-5 and V is TRBV7-9; 9 nucleotides agree with TRBD1. CDR1 and CDR2 (germline): SEHNR, FQNEAQ (reference sequence). This CDR3 has 15 amino acids. V was clipped by 4 bases and J by 5 bases; unmatched bases: 6. CDR3 in amino acids: CASSSTGQGDQPQHF. DNA for the CDR3: TGTGCCAGCAGCTCAACGGGACAGGGAGATCAGCCCCAGCATTTT.

This clonotype was seen only a few times. This chain uses TRBV20-1 with TRBJ1-5; D perhaps matches TRBD1 (5 bases). Trimming took 0 bases from V and 6 from J, leaving 21 bases between them. The CDR3 is 17 amino acids. Germline V gene data show CDR1 as DFQATT and CDR2 as SNEGSKA (reference sequence). CDR3 DNA sequence: TGCAGTGCTAGAGATCAGAGTGGCAGGGACGTATCTCAGCCCCAGCATTTT. This translates into CSARDQSGRDVSQPQHF.

The CDR3 is CASRTLVQGNQGFF. DNA for the CDR3: TGTGCCAGCAGAACCCTAGTACAGGGCAATCAGGGGTTCTTC. The gene calls are TRBV2 and TRBJ2-1; TRBD1 is a possible D gene (6 bases). CDR1 and CDR2 from the germline V gene are SNHLY and FYNNEI. This CDR3 has 14 amino acids. The germline V and J ends were trimmed by 6 bases and 15 bases, with 24 bases remaining between them.

This clonotype was counted between two and nine times. The chain combines TRBV7-8 with TRBJ2-5, with TRBD1 identical over 10 bases. Trimming cost V 4 bases and J 1 base; bases outside gene matches: 9. The CDR3 runs to 17 residues. Per the germline V gene, CDR1 is SGHVS and CDR2 is FQNEAQ. The CDR3 DNA sequence: TGTGCCAGCAGCTCTCGGATGGGGACAGGGGTCCAAGAGACCCAGTACTTC. Its protein is CASSSRMGTGVQETQYF.

In its sample, this clonotype was seen a few times. The chain joins TRBV7-7 to TRBJ2-5, with D maybe TRBD2 (6 bases). The V end lost 1 base, the J end lost 5 bases, and 20 bases lay between the germline ends. There are 17 residues in the CDR3. Germline CDR1 is SSHAT and CDR2 is FNYEAQ (reference sequence). The CDR3 region has the DNA TGTGCCAGCAGCTTAGAGGGGTTTCGGGGGTTTGGGGAGACCCAGTACTTC. Protein sequence: CASSLEGFRGFGETQYF.

Written as DNA, the CDR3 is TGTGCCAGCAGGAGGCTTTTGGACAACACCGGGGAGCTGTTTTTT. This codes for CASRRLLDNTGELFF. V is TRBV28 and J is TRBJ2-2, with D hard to call. With 6 bases removed from V and 2 bases from J, the gap between germline ends came to 13 bases. This CDR3 has 15 residues. Germline V CDR1 and CDR2: MDHEN, SYDVKM.

This clonotype was detected a few times. The chain employs TRBV7-2 and TRBJ2-2, with 11 bases lining up with TRBD1. Germline CDR1 and CDR2: SGHTA and FQGNSA. With 4 bases clipped from V and 2 bases from J, the junction kept 3 bases outside the gene matches. The CDR3 runs to 16 residues. The CDR3 DNA is TGTGCCAGCAGCTCGGGACAGGGGGTCAACACCGGGGAGCTGTTTTTT. It yields the protein CASSSGQGVNTGELFF.

This clonotype has only a few counts. The CDR3 here is CASSKPTSGASYEQYV. The CDR3 nucleotides are TGTGCCAGCAGCAAGCCTACTTCAGGGGCCTCCTACGAGCAGTACGTC. The gene calls are TRBV21-1 and TRBJ2-7; the tabulated D call, TRBD1, remains unverified against the DNA. TRBV21-1 counts as a pseudogene. This CDR3 has 16 residues.

The chain couples TRBV20-1 to TRBJ2-2; possibly TRBD1 for D (5 bases). The V gene's germline CDR1 is DFQATT and CDR2 SNEGSKA (reference sequence). There are 15 residues in the CDR3. V lost 2 bases and J lost 0, with 10 bases in between. The CDR3: CSARPAGTNTGELFF. DNA of the CDR3: TGCAGTGCTAGACCGGCAGGGACGAACACCGGGGAGCTGTTTTTT.

A few counts support this clonotype. V and J are TRBV27 and TRBJ2-7; TRBD2 aligns across 13 bases. V lost 2 bases, J lost 0 bases, and 4 bases stayed unmatched. CDR1 and CDR2 from the germline V gene are MNHEY and SMNVEV (reference sequence). The CDR3 is 17 amino acids. Here the CDR3 reads CASSLIGTSGNSYEQYF. In nucleotides, the CDR3 is TGTGCCAGCAGTTTAATCGGGACTAGCGGGAACTCCTACGAGCAGTACTTC.

This clonotype has only a few counts. The chain links TRBV28 to TRBJ2-1; TRBD2 matches at 11 bases. The CDR3 sequence is 16 residues long. CDR1 is MDHEN, CDR2 SYDVKM, per germline. V lost 6 bases to trimming and J lost 8 bases; unmatched junction nucleotides: 12. CDR3 sequence reads: CASRNSGTSGLYEQFF. The CDR3 region has the DNA TGTGCCAGCAGGAACTCTGGGACTAGCGGACTTTATGAGCAGTTCTTC.

This clonotype was seen many times. V usage is TRBV27 and J usage is TRBJ2-3, with D possibly being TRBD1 (5 bases). This CDR3 spans 15 amino acids. V was shortened by 2 bases and J by 2 bases, with 11 bases between the two germline ends. Germline lookup yields CDR1 MNHEY and CDR2 SMNVEV (reference sequence). This chain's CDR3 is CASSLRGGHTDTQYF. The CDR3 region has the DNA TGTGCCAGCAGTTTAAGGGGCGGACACACAGATACGCAGTATTTT.

V is TRBV5-1 and J is TRBJ2-1, with 7 bases lining up with TRBD2. J was trimmed by 4 bases and V by 3 bases; bases with no gene match: 4. Germline V gene data show CDR1 as SGHRS and CDR2 as YFSETQ. There are 14 residues in the CDR3. CDR3 nucleotides: TGCGCCAGCAGCTGGGAGGGCCTGTACAATGAGCAGTTCTTC. This encodes CASSWEGLYNEQFF.

This clonotype occurred a few times. This chain connects TRBV5-1 to TRBJ2-3; 9 bases agree with TRBD1. Germline assignment: CDR1 SGHRS and CDR2 YFSETQ. The CDR3 spans 16 residues. Trimming took 4 bases from V and 0 from J; bases not matched to a gene: 6. CDR3 bases: TGCGCCAGCAGCCGCGCCACAGGGGGCAGCACAGATACGCAGTATTTT. Its translation: CASSRATGGSTDTQYF.

This clonotype was counted ten times or more. CDR3 in DNA: TGCGCCAGCAGCACAGGGCAGTCCGGCTACACCTTC. This encodes CASSTGQSGYTF. V is TRBV5-1 and J is TRBJ1-2; a weak D match, TRBD1 (6 bases). Germline V lookup: CDR1 SGHRS, CDR2 YFSETQ. Trimming took off 4 bases at V and 8 bases at J, with 12 bases between the two ends. This CDR3 is 12 amino acids long.

This clonotype was observed many times. The genes are TRBV12-3 or TRBV12-4 and TRBJ1-5, with D perhaps matching TRBD1 (6 bases). The CDR3 sequence is 15 residues long. V was shortened by 5 bases and J by 0 bases, with 11 bases between the two germline ends. CDR3 nucleotides: TGTGCCAGCAGTCCAGGGGCACATAGCAATCAGCCCCAGCATTTT. Protein: CASSPGAHSNQPQHF.

The rearrangement uses TRBV6-1 and TRBJ1-6, with D possibly matching TRBD1 (6 bases). The V end lost 7 bases, the J end lost 5 bases, and 9 bases lay between the germline ends. Germline V gene lookup returns CDR1 MNHNS and CDR2 SASEGT. The CDR3 covers 13 residues. CDR3 sequence: CASTDSHNSPLHF. The CDR3 DNA reads as TGTGCCAGCACGGACAGTCATAATTCACCCCTCCACTTT.

This clonotype was seen ten or more times. The CDR3 spells CASSLEFNTEAFF. For the CDR3, the DNA is TGTGCCAGCAGCTTAGAATTTAACACTGAAGCTTTCTTT. The gene calls are TRBV7-6 and TRBJ1-1, with no clear D. The CDR3 has 13 amino acids. V was trimmed by 1 base and J by 2 bases, leaving 5 bases between them. From germline, CDR1 is SGHVS and CDR2 FNYEAQ.

This clonotype was recorded a few times. The chain recombines TRBV7-2 with TRBJ2-1, with 8 bases fitting TRBD2. CDR3 length: 15 residues. Unmatched junction bases numbered 8, after V lost 4 bases and J lost 6 bases. Looked up from germline, CDR1 is SGHTA and CDR2 is FQGNSA. The CDR3 region is CASSSLPGLGNEQFF. CDR3 nucleotides: TGTGCCAGCAGCTCCCTTCCGGGACTAGGCAATGAGCAGTTCTTC.